This T cell receptor (beta chain) emerged from a study of long-term antiretroviral therapy in people with HIV. Study conclusions and caveats: Clones that had undergone expansion before ART dominated the repertoire at all time points.

Of note for this clone: Its antigen is not known.

This was the immunoSEQ v3.0 assay at survey level. The table came from immunoSEQ multiplex PCR; TCRdb's copy has only in-frame clones and leaves some out. Among fewer than 30,000 clones listed, about 80% were seen once. Germline lookup yields CDR1 SQVTM and CDR2 ANQGSEA. V lost 6 bases and J 0 bases, leaving 11 bases between the germline ends. The CDR3 covers 13 residues. The clonotype was recovered from a woman in her thirties with HIV. The chain uses TRBV29-1 and TRBJ2-5; D gene uncertain. Sequences were derived from unsorted PBMCs, sampled 1.1 years before starting antiretroviral therapy. CDR3 protein: CSVSQEYQETQYF. The DNA of the CDR3 is TGCAGCGTCTCGCAAGAGTACCAAGAGACCCAGTACTTC.